This T cell receptor beta chain derives from a study of tumour-infiltrating T cells in Burkitt lymphoma. Looking at the study overall: Patients covered every epidemiological subtype of Burkitt lymphoma. Productive clonality predicted overall and progression-free survival.

CDR3 length: 14 amino acids. CDR1 SGHAT and CDR2 FQNNGV come from the germline V gene. The V gene lost 1 base and the J gene lost 6 bases, with 11 bases spanning the gap. Some clones are missing from TCRdb's copy, which holds only in-frame ones; the method was immunoSEQ multiplex PCR. Here the sample spans 45,000 to 60,000 clones, roughly 31% being singletons. This clone was seen once. The specimen sequenced was tumor tissue. The clonotype originates from a human donor with Burkitt lymphoma. This chain uses TRBV11-2 with TRBJ2-3; tentative D call: TRBD1 (5 bases). The CDR3 nucleotides are TGTGCCAGCAGCTTAGGGGCAGGGTGGGATACGCAGTATTTT. It encodes CASSLGAGWDTQYF. Based on the CDR3 plus reference TRBV11-2 and TRBJ2-3, the full variable domain is EAGVAQSPRYKIIEKRQSVAFWCNPISGHATLYWYQQILGQGPKLLIQFQNNGVVDDSQLPKDRFSAERLKGVDSTLKIQPAKLEDSAVYLCASSLGAGWDTQYFGPGTRLTVL.